The 20 T cell receptor beta chains below come from one sample, sequenced in a study of control samples from healthy donors and cancer patients. TCRdb's table, derived via immunoSEQ multiplex PCR, lists solely in-frame clones and lacks some. The sample gives 150,000 to 180,000 clones, about 94% of which show up once; approximately 6% is in the top ten. Sequencing was performed on blood. Receptors were obtained from a man aged 35 to 55 in good health.

The chain is built from TRBV9 and TRBJ1-5; 7 bases are shared with TRBD1. The germline CDR1 and CDR2 sequences are SGDLS and YYNGEE. The ends lost 3 bases at V and 4 bases at J; junction bases unmatched: 4. The CDR3 spans 14 residues. The CDR3, as DNA: TGTGCCAGCAGCGCAGGACAGGTTAATCAGCCCCAGCATTTT. Its translation is CASSAGQVNQPQHF.

This chain links TRBV5-5 with TRBJ2-7; D uncertain. Germline V CDR1 and CDR2: SGHKS, YYEKEE (reference sequence). V lost 4 bases, J lost 6 bases, and 14 bases lay in between. The CDR3 has 13 amino acids. The CDR3 bases are TGTGCCAGCAGCCTAGGTCGTTGGGCCGAGCAGTACTTC. It encodes CASSLGRWAEQYF.

This clone has only a few counts. This sequence joins TRBV5-4 and TRBJ1-4, with 7 bases matching TRBD1. The V gene's germline CDR1 is SGHNT and CDR2 YYREEE (reference sequence). This CDR3 has 16 amino acids. Trimming removed 0 bases from V and 8 bases from J; junction bases left unmatched: 10. The chain's CDR3 is CASSLAPSGGKEKLFF. The CDR3 nucleotides read TGTGCCAGCAGCTTGGCCCCTTCAGGGGGGAAGGAAAAACTGTTTTTT.

V and J are TRBV3-1 (or the pseudogene TRBV3-2) and TRBJ1-2; TRBD1 matches 8 bases. V was pared by 6 bases and J by 4 bases, with 4 bases of the junction left unmatched. Per germline, CDR1 LGHDT and CDR2 YNNKEL (reference sequence). This CDR3 is 13 amino acids long. The CDR3 region has the DNA TGTGCCAGCAGTCAACAGGGGGTCTATGGCTACACCTTC. Its translation is CASSQQGVYGYTF.

The V call is TRBV7-2, the J call TRBJ1-1; D uncertain. The germline V gene encodes CDR1 SGHTA and CDR2 FQGNSA. The CDR3 is made up of 13 amino acids. V was clipped by 5 bases and J by 4 bases, with 11 bases between them. This CDR3 is CASSIGRGTEAFF. DNA for the CDR3: TGTGCCAGCAGCATCGGGCGAGGCACTGAAGCTTTCTTT. The full variable domain, in which reference TRBV7-2 and TRBJ1-1 provide the parts outside the CDR3, is GAGVSQSPSNKVTEKGKDVELRCDPISGHTALYWYRQSLGQGLEFLIYFQGNSAPDKSGLPSDRFSAERTGGSVSTLTIQRTQQEDSAVYLCASSIGRGTEAFFGQGTRLTVV.

The chain recombines TRBV29-1 with TRBJ2-2; D tentatively reads TRBD1 or TRBD2 (6 bases each). The germline V gene encodes CDR1 SQVTM and CDR2 ANQGSEA. V was trimmed by 4 bases and J by 1 base, leaving 13 bases between them. This CDR3 comprises 15 residues. Here the CDR3 reads CSVATGALNTGELFF. CDR3 in DNA: TGCAGCGTTGCGACGGGGGCCCTGAACACCGGGGAGCTGTTTTTT.

V gene TRBV7-2 combines with J gene TRBJ2-7; D remains ambiguous. The CDR3 sequence is 12 residues long. V was shortened by 5 bases and J by 3 bases, with 8 bases between the two germline ends. Germline CDR1 and CDR2: SGHTA and FQGNSA. The CDR3 coding sequence is TGTGCCAGCAGCACCGACAACTACGAGCAGTACTTC. It translates to CASSTDNYEQYF.

The J gene is TRBJ1-1, the V gene TRBV6-5, with D maybe TRBD1 (5 bases). Deletions cut 4 bases from V and 0 bases from J, with 9 bases between. Looked up from germline, CDR1 is MNHEY and CDR2 is SVGAGI. The CDR3 has 14 residues. The CDR3 spells CASSWGPMNTEAFF. For the CDR3, the DNA is TGTGCCAGCAGTTGGGGACCGATGAACACTGAAGCTTTCTTT.

V gene TRBV7-2 combines with J gene TRBJ2-7; tentatively, D is TRBD1 or TRBD2 (5 bases each). Germline CDR1 reads SGHTA; CDR2 reads FQGNSA. Trimming took off 0 bases at V and 2 bases at J, with 11 bases between the two ends. This CDR3 spans 15 amino acids. Here the CDR3 reads CASSLAAGTPYEQYF. Here the CDR3 DNA reads TGTGCCAGCAGCTTAGCGGCAGGGACCCCCTACGAGCAGTACTTC.

The chain has TRBV7-2 and TRBJ1-6; D is unresolved. V was clipped by 2 bases and J by 9 bases, with 14 bases between them. CDR3 length equals 15 residues. CDR1 is SGHTA and CDR2 is FQGNSA in the germline V gene. The CDR3 region is CASSLSMGPGSPLHF. The CDR3 coding sequence is TGTGCCAGCAGCTTATCCATGGGTCCGGGTTCACCCCTCCACTTT. The full variable domain, with the rest looked up from reference TRBV7-2 and TRBJ1-6, is GAGVSQSPSNKVTEKGKDVELRCDPISGHTALYWYRQSLGQGLEFLIYFQGNSAPDKSGLPSDRFSAERTGGSVSTLTIQRTQQEDSAVYLCASSLSMGPGSPLHFGNGTRLTVT.

This rearrangement joins TRBV28 to TRBJ1-2; D might be TRBD1 (5 bases). Germline assignment: CDR1 MDHEN and CDR2 SYDVKM. The germline V and J ends were trimmed by 5 bases and 3 bases, with 16 bases remaining between them. The CDR3 is 15 amino acids. The DNA of the CDR3 is TGTGCCAGCAGTGGGGAGACAGTTATAGACTATGGCTACACCTTC. Amino acids: CASSGETVIDYGYTF.

This chain joins TRBV19 and TRBJ2-7; D may match TRBD1 or TRBD2 (6 bases each). Germline lookup yields CDR1 LNHDA and CDR2 SQIVND (reference sequence). The V and J ends lost 1 base and 4 bases respectively, with 11 bases between them. The CDR3 spans 14 residues. CDR3: CASSIVGGTYEQYF. CDR3 bases: TGTGCCAGTAGTATAGTCGGGGGCACGTACGAGCAGTACTTC.

The chain is built from TRBV27 and TRBJ1-6, with TRBD1 matching over 10 bases. Per the germline V gene, CDR1 is MNHEY and CDR2 is SMNVEV (reference sequence). Trimming removed 4 bases from V and 3 bases from J; junction bases left unmatched: 9. The CDR3 is made up of 18 amino acids. The CDR3, as DNA: TGTGCCAGCAGTTCCGACAGGGACAGGGGCGTCTATAATTCACCCCTCCACTTT. Its translation is CASSSDRDRGVYNSPLHF.

The chain uses TRBV28 and TRBJ2-1, with 7 bases that match TRBD1. The V and J ends lost 3 bases and 4 bases, in that order; junction bases with no gene match: 6. Germline CDR1 is MDHEN and CDR2 is SYDVKM. This CDR3 has 15 residues. CDR3 in amino acids: CASSFRDRVYNEQFF. DNA for the CDR3: TGTGCCAGCAGTTTCCGCGACAGGGTATACAATGAGCAGTTCTTC.

V and J are TRBV7-9 and TRBJ1-2, with D uncertain. Germline V gives CDR1 SEHNR, CDR2 FQNEAQ (reference sequence). The CDR3 contains 13 residues. V lost 5 bases, J lost 2 bases, and 9 bases lay in between. The CDR3 here is CASSQETNYGYTF. CDR3 bases: TGTGCCAGCAGCCAGGAGACAAACTATGGCTACACCTTC. Full variable domain (missing parts from reference TRBV7-9 and TRBJ1-2): DTGVSQNPRHKITKRGQNVTFRCDPISEHNRLYWYRQTLGQGPEFLTYFQNEAQLEKSRLLSDRFSAERPKGSFSTLEIQRTEQGDSAMYLCASSQETNYGYTFGSGTRLTVV.

The CDR3 here is CASDDGYNEQFF. The CDR3, as DNA: TGTGCCAGTGACGACGGCTACAATGAGCAGTTCTTC. The chain has TRBV19 and TRBJ2-1, with D unresolved. V was clipped by 8 bases and J by 3 bases, with 8 bases between them. CDR3 size: 12 residues. Germline V gives CDR1 LNHDA, CDR2 SQIVND (reference sequence).

The V gene is TRBV10-1, the J gene TRBJ1-6; 9 positions match TRBD1. Germline V CDR1 and CDR2: WNHNN, SYGVQD (reference sequence). The J segment lost 8 bases and the V segment lost 5 bases, leaving 1 base of the junction unmatched. The CDR3 runs to 13 residues. In DNA form, the CDR3 reads TGCGCCAGCAGTAGGGACAGGGATTCACCCCTCCACTTT. It specifies CASSRDRDSPLHF.

The chain uses TRBV2 and TRBJ2-7, with 11 positions matching TRBD1. J gave up 3 bases and V 7 bases, and 5 bases lay outside the gene matches. Germline CDR1 reads SNHLY; CDR2 reads FYNNEI. The CDR3 length is 14 residues. CDR3 residues: CASKRGQGVYEQYF. The CDR3 DNA is TGTGCCAGCAAACGGGGACAGGGGGTCTACGAGCAGTACTTC.

This clone appeared a single time. The chain couples TRBV10-3 to TRBJ2-1; unclear D gene. The CDR3 contains 13 residues. The V gene lost 5 bases and the J gene lost 6 bases, with 11 bases spanning the gap. Germline assignment: CDR1 ENHRY and CDR2 SYGVKD. The CDR3 sequence: CAISKDGSNEQFF. The DNA of the CDR3 is TGTGCCATCAGTAAGGACGGATCCAATGAGCAGTTCTTC.

The chain uses TRBV9 and TRBJ1-2, with 8 bases matching TRBD1. V was clipped by 4 bases and J by 2 bases; unmatched bases: 7. This CDR3 has 15 amino acids. Germline lookup yields CDR1 SGDLS and CDR2 YYNGEE. CDR3 nucleotide sequence: TGTGCCAGCAGCCCAAGCGGACAGGGAAACTATGGCTACACCTTC. It codes for CASSPSGQGNYGYTF.